The entry below gives a single T cell receptor beta chain sequence along with its context. This specimen belongs to a study of blood T cell repertoires in COVID-19. The overall study: Researchers got acute and convalescent COVID-19 samples from the United States, Italy and Spain.

In the authors' workflow: Researchers report that nucleated cell counts were estimated from reference gene primer amplification. Sequencing was performed with immunoSEQ multiplex PCR; in TCRdb, only in-frame clones are kept and a portion is missing. That table supplies the V and J calls and clone size; D and trimming were determined from the DNA. The data contain roughly 230,000 clones, about 85% of them singletons. A Seattle source enrolled patients during active infection and followed them longitudinally. Per germline, CDR1 LNHNV and CDR2 YYDKDF (reference sequence). Unmatched junction bases numbered 6, after V lost 5 bases and J lost 3 bases. CDR3 length: 15 residues.

The sequence was obtained from a woman over 75 with COVID-19, enrolled during active disease. This chain uses TRBV15 with TRBJ2-1, with 8 bases lining up with TRBD2. Input material: peripheral blood. The CDR3, as DNA: TGTGCCACCAGCGCCTGGACTAGCATCTACAATGAGCAGTTCTTC. It specifies CATSAWTSIYNEQFF.